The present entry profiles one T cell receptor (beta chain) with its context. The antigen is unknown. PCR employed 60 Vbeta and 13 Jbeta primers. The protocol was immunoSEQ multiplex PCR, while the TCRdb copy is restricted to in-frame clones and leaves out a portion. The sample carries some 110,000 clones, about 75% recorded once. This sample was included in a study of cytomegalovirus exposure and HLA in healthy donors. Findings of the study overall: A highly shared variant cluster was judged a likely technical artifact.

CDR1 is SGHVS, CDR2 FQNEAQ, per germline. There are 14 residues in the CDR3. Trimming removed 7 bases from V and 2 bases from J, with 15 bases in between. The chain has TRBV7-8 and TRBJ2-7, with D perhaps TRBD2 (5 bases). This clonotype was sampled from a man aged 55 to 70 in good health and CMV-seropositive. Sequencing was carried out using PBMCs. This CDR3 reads CASTSSGMPYEQYF. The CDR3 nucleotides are TGTGCCAGCACCTCGTCGGGGATGCCCTACGAGCAGTACTTC.